The 18 T cell receptor beta chains given below trace back to one sample, sequenced in a study of Ad26.COV2.S vaccination and SARS-CoV-2 variants. Data came from immunoSEQ multiplex PCR; TCRdb stores just in-frame clones and leaves some out. Among about 350,000 clones listed, about nine tenths were seen once. Treatment meaning: roughly 19 received Ad26.COV2.S at low or high dose, single or two shots; several received placebo; per-sample allocation not given. Collection of samples fell on day 63 after the first vaccine or placebo injection. The sequenced sample was peripheral blood, obtained in a trial of Ad26.COV2.S vaccine versus placebo. Receptors were obtained from a person between 18 and 65 years old who received the Ad26.COV2.S COVID-19 vaccine or a placebo.

The rearrangement joins TRBV7-2 to TRBJ2-7; 9 positions agree with TRBD2. Germline V CDR1 and CDR2: SGHTA, FQGNSA. V lost 1 base, J lost 5 bases, and 6 bases stayed unmatched. CDR3 length: 15 residues. The CDR3 coding sequence is TGTGCCAGCAGCTTAGAACTAGCGGGTAACAACGAGCAGTACTTC. This gives the protein CASSLELAGNNEQYF.

In regard to this clone: This sample also contains other DNA sequences that code for the same CDR3. This chain uses TRBV28 with TRBJ2-7, with 10 bases matching TRBD1. V lost 5 bases and J lost 5; bases outside the gene matches: 9. CDR1 and CDR2 (germline): MDHEN, SYDVKM. The CDR3 loop spans 15 amino acids. The CDR3: CASSLPGQGSHEQYF. The CDR3 DNA reads TGTGCCAGCAGTCTACCGGGACAGGGGTCCCACGAGCAGTACTTC. Full variable domain (remainder filled in from reference TRBV28 and TRBJ2-7): DVKVTQSSRYLVKRTGEKVFLECVQDMDHENMFWYRQDPGLGLRLIYFSYDVKMKEKGDIPEGYSVSREKKERFSLILESASTNQTSMYLCASSLPGQGSHEQYFGPGTRLTVT.

The CDR3 nucleotides are TGTGCCAGCTGGATGAGGGACCTCCCTGGAGGTCCGTATTTT. It yields the protein CASWMRDLPGGPYF. The rearrangement links TRBV28 to TRBJ2-3; D assignment may be TRBD1 or TRBD2 (5 bases each). This CDR3 contains 14 residues. The germline V and J ends were trimmed by 8 bases and 14 bases, with 26 bases remaining between them. Per the germline V gene, CDR1 is MDHEN and CDR2 is SYDVKM.

V and J are TRBV19 and TRBJ1-1; TRBD1 aligns across 8 bases. The CDR3 is 14 amino acids. Germline loops: CDR1 LNHDA, CDR2 SQIVND (reference sequence). Trimming cost V 5 bases and J 5 bases; bases outside gene matches: 7. The DNA of the CDR3 is TGTGCCAGTAGTCCAGGACAGGGCGAGACTGAAGCTTTCTTT. Amino acid sequence: CASSPGQGETEAFF.

The V and J genes are TRBV4-1 and TRBJ1-1; D not resolved. CDR1 is MGHRA, CDR2 YSYEKL, per germline. The CDR3 runs to 14 residues. V dropped 1 base and J dropped 0 bases, with 6 bases sitting between them. In DNA form, the CDR3 reads TGCGCCAGCAGCCAAGTTAGCCTGAACACTGAAGCTTTCTTT. Encoded protein: CASSQVSLNTEAFF.

The V and J genes are TRBV30 and TRBJ1-2; D perhaps matches TRBD1 (6 bases). Germline CDR1 and CDR2: GTSNPN and SVGIG (reference sequence). Trimming took off 5 bases at V and 4 bases at J, with 11 bases between the two ends. The CDR3 has 12 residues. Written as DNA, the CDR3 is TGTGCCTGGTCGACAGGCGGCTATGGCTACACCTTC. Amino acid sequence: CAWSTGGYGYTF.

The J gene is TRBJ2-3, the V gene TRBV7-3; 12 nucleotides line up with TRBD2. Germline CDR1 and CDR2: SGHTA and FQGTGA. Germline trimming cut 5 bases from V and 3 bases from J; bases unmatched to any gene: 12. There are 18 residues in the CDR3. The CDR3 loop reads CASSRSPTSGSVTDTQYF. CDR3 coding DNA: TGTGCCAGCAGCCGTTCACCGACTAGCGGGAGCGTAACAGATACGCAGTATTTT.

The chain joins TRBV3-1 (or the pseudogene TRBV3-2) to TRBJ2-6, with D possibly being TRBD1 (5 bases). The V end was cut by 2 bases, the J end by 8 bases, with 10 bases between. The CDR3 has 14 residues. Germline V CDR1 and CDR2: LGHDT, YNNKEL (reference sequence). CDR3 amino acids: CASSQTDRTNVLTF. In nucleotides, the CDR3 is TGTGCCAGCAGCCAAACAGACAGAACCAACGTCCTGACTTTC.

This chain's CDR3 is CAWSQETGGWETQYF. The CDR3 nucleotides read TGTGCCTGGAGTCAGGAGACAGGGGGTTGGGAGACCCAGTACTTC. The J gene is TRBJ2-5, the V gene TRBV30; 9 bases map to TRBD1. The CDR3 contains 15 residues. Trimming cost V 2 bases and J 5 bases; bases outside gene matches: 9. Germline CDR1 reads GTSNPN; CDR2 reads SVGIG (reference sequence).

The chain is built from TRBV19 and TRBJ2-6; D possibly corresponds to TRBD1 (5 bases). The V end lost 3 bases, the J end lost 3 bases, and 33 bases lay between the germline ends. Germline V gene sequence: CDR1 LNHDA, CDR2 SQIVND (reference sequence). This CDR3 is built from 23 residues. DNA for the CDR3: TGTGCCAGTAGTATTTCTAGTTTAGTCCTCTCCCCTCAAATGGGGCTTGGGGCCAACGTCCTGACTTTC. It encodes CASSISSLVLSPQMGLGANVLTF. Full variable domain (remainder filled in from reference TRBV19 and TRBJ2-6): DGGITQSPKYLFRKEGQNVTLSCEQNLNHDAMYWYRQDPGQGLRLIYYSQIVNDFQKGDIAEGYSVSREKKESFPLTVTSAQKNPTAFYLCASSISSLVLSPQMGLGANVLTFGAGSRLTVL.

The chain has TRBV6-2 or TRBV6-3 and TRBJ2-7; tentative D call: TRBD1 (6 bases). Germline lookup yields CDR1 MNHEY and CDR2 SVGEGT. V was trimmed by 4 bases and J by 2 bases, leaving 24 bases between them. The CDR3 loop spans 18 amino acids. For the CDR3, the DNA is TGTGCCAGCAGTTTTCCGGGACAATTAACATCCGGACCCTACGAGCAGTACTTC. This encodes CASSFPGQLTSGPYEQYF.

The chain couples TRBV7-2 to TRBJ2-3, with TRBD2 matching over 7 bases. There are 15 residues in the CDR3. Trimming at V came to 4 bases and at J to 5 bases, leaving 9 bases not matched to a gene. Germline lookup yields CDR1 SGHTA and CDR2 FQGNSA. The CDR3 DNA sequence: TGTGCCAGCAGCTACGACGCGGGGGAGGAAGATACGCAGTATTTT. Translation gives CASSYDAGEEDTQYF.

This clone was observed a few times. This sequence joins TRBV5-1 and TRBJ1-2; 7 bases agree with TRBD1. V lost 4 bases and J lost 8; bases outside the gene matches: 14. Germline V lookup: CDR1 SGHRS, CDR2 YFSETQ. This CDR3 has 15 amino acids. The CDR3, as DNA: TGCGCCAGCAGCCCGAAGACAGGGACCCAGGGGGGCTACACCTTC. Translation: CASSPKTGTQGGYTF. The complete variable domain, with remaining parts taken from reference TRBV5-1 and TRBJ1-2, reads KAGVTQTPRYLIKTRGQQVTLSCSPISGHRSVSWYQQTPGQGLQFLFEYFSETQRNKGNFPGRFSGRQFSNSRSEMNVSTLELGDSALYLCASSPKTGTQGGYTFGSGTRLTVV.

This clone was recorded once. The chain is built from TRBV5-1 and TRBJ1-2; 10 bases agree with TRBD1. The CDR3 length is 14 residues. Germline V gene lookup returns CDR1 SGHRS and CDR2 YFSETQ. The junction had 5 bases not matched to a gene; V was cut back by 4 bases and J by 5 bases. The CDR3 is CASSQRQGAYGYTF. In DNA form, the CDR3 reads TGCGCCAGCAGCCAAAGACAGGGGGCATATGGCTACACCTTC.

The chain uses TRBV24-1 and TRBJ1-2; 7 bases agree with TRBD1. Germline V CDR1 and CDR2: KGHDR, SFDVKD. The CDR3 extends over 13 amino acids. V trimming: 8 bases; J trimming: 7 bases; junction bases outside the gene matches: 9. DNA of the CDR3: TGTGCCACCATGGACAGGCGGAGCGGTGGCTACACCTTC. It is translated as CATMDRRSGGYTF.

This chain joins TRBV5-4 and TRBJ2-3, with 15 bases that match TRBD2. This CDR3 region has 20 residues. Germline loops: CDR1 SGHNT, CDR2 YYREEE (reference sequence). V lost 7 bases to trimming and J lost 6 bases; unmatched junction nucleotides: 21. Here the CDR3 reads CASPTPGLAGGSLGSDTQYF. The CDR3 DNA reads TGTGCCAGCCCCACGCCGGGACTAGCGGGGGGATCTCTAGGTAGCGATACGCAGTATTTT. The complete variable domain, with remaining parts taken from reference TRBV5-4 and TRBJ2-3, reads ETGVTQSPTHLIKTRGQQVTLRCSSQSGHNTVSWYQQALGQGPQFIFQYYREEENGRGNFPPRFSGLQFPNYSSELNVNALELDDSALYLCASPTPGLAGGSLGSDTQYFGPGTRLTVL.

In DNA form, the CDR3 reads TGTGCCAGCACGTTTCGGGGCGACACCATATATTTT. It yields the protein CASTFRGDTIYF. This chain uses TRBV7-2 with TRBJ1-3, with a possible D match to TRBD1 (5 bases). V lost 7 bases and J lost 8, with 12 bases in between. Germline CDR1 reads SGHTA; CDR2 reads FQGNSA. CDR3 size: 12 residues.

The rearrangement uses TRBV7-2 and TRBJ1-3, with unresolved D. V lost 4 bases, J lost 0 bases, and 7 bases lay in between. Per the germline V gene, CDR1 is SGHTA and CDR2 is FQGNSA. The CDR3 contains 14 residues. CDR3 bases: TGTGCCAGCAGCTCCATCCTCTCTGGAAACACCATATATTTT. Its protein is CASSSILSGNTIYF.